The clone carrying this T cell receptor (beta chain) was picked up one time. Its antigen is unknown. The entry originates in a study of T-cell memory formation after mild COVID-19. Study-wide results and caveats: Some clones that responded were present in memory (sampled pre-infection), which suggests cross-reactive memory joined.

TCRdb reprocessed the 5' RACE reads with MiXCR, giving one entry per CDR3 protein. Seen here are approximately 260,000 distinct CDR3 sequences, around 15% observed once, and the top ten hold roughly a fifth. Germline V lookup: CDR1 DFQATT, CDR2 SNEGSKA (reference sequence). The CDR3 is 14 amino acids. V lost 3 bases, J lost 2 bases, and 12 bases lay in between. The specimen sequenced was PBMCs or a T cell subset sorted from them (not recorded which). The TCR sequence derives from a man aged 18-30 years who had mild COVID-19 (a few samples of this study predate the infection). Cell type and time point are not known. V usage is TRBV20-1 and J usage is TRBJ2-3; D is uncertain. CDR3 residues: CSASGASSTDTQYF. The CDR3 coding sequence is TGCAGTGCTAGTGGAGCGTCGTCCACAGATACGCAGTATTTT.